This T cell receptor (beta chain) comes out of a study of T-cell reconstitution after alpha-beta-depleted transplantation in children. The CDR3 extends over 16 amino acids. Germline loops: CDR1 MNHEY, CDR2 SVGEGT. The ends lost 5 bases at V and 0 bases at J; junction bases unmatched: 6. Worth noting for this clonotype: Its antigen remains unknown.

Molecular barcoding with unique molecular identifiers was used for the TCRbeta library. TCRdb processed the PCR reads anew with MiXCR; each CDR3 protein has one entry. The repertoire holds tens of thousands of distinct CDR3 sequences, with about 10% as singletons. Study results and caveats: Expanded graft clones numbering several hundred reportedly gave rise to alpha-beta T cells about two months after transplant.

The rearrangement joins TRBV6-2 or TRBV6-3 to TRBJ2-5, with 10 bases matching TRBD2. This specimen consisted of PBMCs, mostly from graft donor cells, obtained 60 days after TCRalphabeta/CD19-depleted stem cell transplant. The clonotype comes from a male patient between 2 and 10 years old who had a stem cell transplant for chronic granulomatous disease, so the T cells may come from the graft donor. The CDR3 nucleotides are TGTGCCAGCAGTCTAGCGGGAGATGGGTACCAAGAGACCCAGTACTTC. Its protein product is CASSLAGDGYQETQYF.